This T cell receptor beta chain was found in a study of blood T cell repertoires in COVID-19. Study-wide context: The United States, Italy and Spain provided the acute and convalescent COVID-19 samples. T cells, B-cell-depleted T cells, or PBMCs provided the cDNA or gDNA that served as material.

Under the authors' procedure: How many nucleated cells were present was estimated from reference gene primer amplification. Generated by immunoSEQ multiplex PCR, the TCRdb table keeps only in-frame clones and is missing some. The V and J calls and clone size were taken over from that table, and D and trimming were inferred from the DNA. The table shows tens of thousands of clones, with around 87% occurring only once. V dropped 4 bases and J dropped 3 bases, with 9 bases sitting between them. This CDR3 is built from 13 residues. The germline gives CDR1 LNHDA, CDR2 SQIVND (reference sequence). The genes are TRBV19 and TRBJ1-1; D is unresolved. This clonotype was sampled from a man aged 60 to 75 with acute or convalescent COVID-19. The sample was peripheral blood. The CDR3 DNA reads TGTGCCAGTAGTACTACCCGGGACACTGAAGCTTTCTTT. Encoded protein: CASSTTRDTEAFF.